These T cell receptor beta chains were read from a single sample in a study of PD-L1 blockade in urothelial cancer. Sequenced by immunoSEQ multiplex PCR; TCRdb stores in-frame clones only, minus some. The sample lists 50,000 to 70,000 clones, 75% to 90% occurring once. The specimen comprised PBMCs, sampled around atezolizumab (anti-PD-L1) treatment. The receptors come from a man in his 70s with urothelial cancer. Both conserved end residues are part of each CDR3. The order of the fields is D gene, clone size, J gene, V gene, CDR3 DNA, CDR3 protein. D genes are given only for firm matches. Rows give clone size only sometimes, using once, few, many, or a class for an expanded clone.

-	-	TRBJ2-2	TRBV12-5	TGTGCTAGTGGTTTGCCCCCTTCCGAGGCGAAGGCCGGGGAGCTGTTTTTT	CASGLPPSEAKAGELFF
TRBD1	-	TRBJ1-4	TRBV7-9	TGTGCCAGCAGCTTAGATCAGGGGGACGAAAAACTGTTTTTT	CASSLDQGDEKLFF
-	-	TRBJ1-3	TRBV7-2	TGTGCCAGCAGCCCACAGAGCTCTGGAAACACCATATATTTT	CASSPQSSGNTIYF
-	-	TRBJ1-1	TRBV6-1	TGTGCCAGCAGTGCGGAGCCGGAGTCGTTGTTGAACACTGAAGCTTTCTTT	CASSAEPESLLNTEAFF
-	-	TRBJ2-3	TRBV5-4	TGTGCCAGCAGCCAAGGGACAGGGCGGGCTAGCGGGGAGACGACGCAGTATTTT	CASSQGTGRASGETTQYF
TRBD1	once	TRBJ1-2	TRBV19	TGTGCCAGTAGTCCGGGACAGGGGCGAGGCTACACCTTC	CASSPGQGRGYTF
-	-	TRBJ1-1	TRBV11-3	TGTGCCAGCAGCTTAGTAGGGGCGCTATTTCGCCCTGAAGCTTTCTTT	CASSLVGALFRPEAFF
TRBD2	-	TRBJ2-3	TRBV15	TGTGCCACCAGCCGTACTAGCGGTGCTAGCACAGATACGCAGTATTTT	CATSRTSGASTDTQYF
TRBD1	-	TRBJ2-7	TRBV28	TGTGCCAGCAGCCTTCTGATGCGGACAGGGGCCTACGAGCAGTACTTC	CASSLLMRTGAYEQYF
TRBD2	-	TRBJ2-7	TRBV5-6	TGTGCCAGCAGCCCTTTTAGCGGGAGTTACGAGCAGTACTTC	CASSPFSGSYEQYF
TRBD2	once	TRBJ2-1	TRBV7-3	TGTGCCAGCAGCACCCCTCGACTAGCGGGAGGGGGCTCCTACAATGAGCAGTTCTTC	CASSTPRLAGGGSYNEQFF
-	-	TRBJ1-5	TRBV14	TGTGCCAGCAGCCAAGGAAGAGATCAGCCCCAGCATTTT	CASSQGRDQPQHF
-	few	TRBJ2-5	TRBV2	TGTGCCAGCAGTGAAAACAGGGAGACCCAGTACTTC	CASSENRETQYF
TRBD2	-	TRBJ2-3	TRBV5-6	TGTGCCAGCAGCCTTACTAGCGGCCAGATAGATACGCAGTATTTT	CASSLTSGQIDTQYF
-	-	TRBJ2-2	TRBV9	TGTGCCAGCAGCATCACTACGATCGACTCATACACCGGGGAGCTGTTTTTT	CASSITTIDSYTGELFF
-	many	TRBJ1-1	TRBV7-9	TGTGCCAGCAGGACAGGGAACACTGAAGCTTTCTTT	CASRTGNTEAFF
TRBD1	once	TRBJ2-5	TRBV9	TGTGCCAGCAGCGGAAGGACAGGGGGCTTAGAGACCCAGTACTTC	CASSGRTGGLETQYF
TRBD2	-	TRBJ2-5	TRBV4-2	TGTGCCAGCAGCCAAGAAACTAGCGGGCAAGAGACCCAGTACTTC	CASSQETSGQETQYF
TRBD1	-	TRBJ2-2	TRBV11-3	TGTGCCAGCAGCCCAAGACAGGGCGAGTTTCCCGGGGAGCTGTTTTTT	CASSPRQGEFPGELFF
-	-	TRBJ1-5	TRBV6-1	TGTGCCAGCAGCGACAGCTACCGTCAGCCCCAGCATTTT	CASSDSYRQPQHF
-	-	TRBJ2-5	TRBV5-1	TGCGCCAGCAGCCCTACCGATCCCCAAGAGACCCAGTACTTC	CASSPTDPQETQYF
-	-	TRBJ2-7	TRBV19	TGTGCCAGTAGTATTTCCGGGGGTGTAGGCGAGCAGTACTTC	CASSISGGVGEQYF
-	-	TRBJ2-2	TRBV5-1	TGCGCCAGCAGCTTGGATGGAGCCAATGAGCCCGGGGAGCTGTTTTTT	CASSLDGANEPGELFF
TRBD1	-	TRBJ2-7	TRBV19	TGTGCCAGTAGTAGATACGGGGACAGGGAATACGAGCAGTACTTC	CASSRYGDREYEQYF
-	-	TRBJ1-4	TRBV6-6	TGTGCCAGCAGTTACATGGGGCCCCCGGAAGAAAAACTGTTTTTT	CASSYMGPPEEKLFF
TRBD1	-	TRBJ1-2	TRBV5-4	TGTGCCAGCAGTTGGGGGACAGGCGATAACTATGGCTACACCTTC	CASSWGTGDNYGYTF
-	-	TRBJ1-1	TRBV21-1	TGTGCCAGCAGCAAAGAGGGGGGGTTCACTGAAGCTTTCTTT	CASSKEGGFTEAFF
-	few	TRBJ1-1	TRBV14	TGTGCCAGCAGCCAGTGGACAGCTATGAACACTGAAGCTTTCTTT	CASSQWTAMNTEAFF
TRBD2	-	TRBJ2-7	TRBV6-6	TGTGCCAGCAGTTACGGCGGGGGAACCTACGAGCAGTACTTC	CASSYGGGTYEQYF
TRBD2	-	TRBJ2-3	TRBV11-1	TGTGCCAGCAGCCCCGATCAGCCGGGACTAGCGGGGCTAGATACGCAGTATTTT	CASSPDQPGLAGLDTQYF
TRBD2	few	TRBJ2-1	TRBV6-1	TGTGCCAGCAGTGAATTGGTAGCGGGAGTTAGGGAGTTCTTC	CASSELVAGVREFF
TRBD2	-	TRBJ2-2	TRBV28	TGTGCCAGCAGCTCCGGGACTAGGGCTACCGGGGAGCTGTTTTTT	CASSSGTRATGELFF
-	-	TRBJ2-1	TRBV11-2	TGTGCCAGCAGCTCCCTCCCCGGGACAACATACAATGAGCAGTTCTTC	CASSSLPGTTYNEQFF
TRBD1	-	TRBJ2-2	TRBV27	TGTGCCAGCAGTTTTATAATCTCCGGGACAGTGAACACCGGGGAGCTGTTTTTT	CASSFIISGTVNTGELFF
-	-	TRBJ2-7	TRBV2	TGTGCCAGCAGTTCGGACACCTCCTACGAGCAGTACTTC	CASSSDTSYEQYF
TRBD1	-	TRBJ1-1	TRBV12-5	TGTGCTAGTGAGGGGGCAGGGCAGGAGACTGAAGCTTTCTTT	CASEGAGQETEAFF
TRBD2	-	TRBJ2-1	TRBV15	TGTGCCACCAGCAGAGCTACTAGCGCCAATGAGCAGTTCTTC	CATSRATSANEQFF
TRBD2	-	TRBJ2-3	TRBV2	TGTGCCAGCAGGTCGACTAGCACCTCCACAGATACGCAGTATTTT	CASRSTSTSTDTQYF
TRBD2	-	TRBJ2-3	TRBV30	TGTGCCTTGACTAGCGGGAGGACAGATACGCAGTATTTT	CALTSGRTDTQYF
-	-	TRBJ1-1	TRBV7-3	TGTGCCAGCAGCCCCCGGGGGGACACTGAAGCTTTCTTT	CASSPRGDTEAFF
-	-	TRBJ2-5	TRBV15	TGTGCCACCAGCAGAAATCCTAGCAGCCAAGAGACCCAGTACTTC	CATSRNPSSQETQYF
-	-	TRBJ1-1	TRBV4-1	TGCGCCAGCAGCCAAGATCAGGCGAACACTGAAGCTTTCTTT	CASSQDQANTEAFF
-	-	TRBJ2-6	TRBV4-3	TGCGCCAGCAGCCGGCTTGCGGGGATGCGATCTGGGGCCAACGTCCTGACTTTC	CASSRLAGMRSGANVLTF
-	-	TRBJ2-1	TRBV11-2	TGTGCCAGCAGCTTAGGGCCTGAGCAGTTCTTC	CASSLGPEQFF
-	once	TRBJ2-4	TRBV5-1	TGCGCCAGCAGCTTGACTGTAGCCAAAAACATTCAGTACTTC	CASSLTVAKNIQYF
TRBD2	-	TRBJ2-7	TRBV19	TGTGCCAGTAGTCCAGGGACTAGCGGGAGTCCACCGAGAGAGCAGTACTTC	CASSPGTSGSPPREQYF
-	-	TRBJ2-7	TRBV9	TGTGCCAGCAGCGTAGGTGCAGGGATTGGCAACGAGCAGTACTTC	CASSVGAGIGNEQYF
TRBD2	few	TRBJ2-7	TRBV5-6	TGTGCCAGCAGCTTGGATCCTAGCGGGAGGGCGTTGGAGCAGTACTTC	CASSLDPSGRALEQYF
-	-	TRBJ2-7	TRBV5-8	TGTGCCAGCAGCTTGGCGGATGCGGCCGAGCAGTACTTC	CASSLADAAEQYF
TRBD1	-	TRBJ1-2	TRBV5-1	TGCGCCAGCAGCTTGGAACAGGGGGATGGCTACACCTTC	CASSLEQGDGYTF
-	-	TRBJ2-1	TRBV19	TGTGCCAGTAGGTTTGGTGCTAGGGGCAATGAGCAGTTCTTC	CASRFGARGNEQFF
TRBD1	-	TRBJ2-1	TRBV9	TGTGCCAGCAGTTGGAGACAGGGTTTAGGCGCCTACAATGAGCAGTTCTTC	CASSWRQGLGAYNEQFF
TRBD2	-	TRBJ2-2	TRBV4-3	TGCGCCAGCAGTCAATGGGCGGATGGAACTAGCGGCACCGGGGAGCTGTTTTTT	CASSQWADGTSGTGELFF